This T cell receptor beta chain was recovered during a study of response to subunit inactivated influenza vaccine. Study observations and caveats: The authors suggested that every seasonal influenza vaccination recruits few new T cells.

TCRdb analysed the RT-PCR reads with MiXCR anew, one entry per CDR3 protein. The table lists roughly 570,000 distinct CDR3 sequences, 10% to 15% of them singletons. The sample holds a few counts of this clonotype. The antigen is not known. Germline V gene lookup returns CDR1 SGHTA and CDR2 FQGNSA. CDR3 length: 15 residues. V gave up 1 base and J gave up 3 bases, with 9 bases separating them. Source: PBMCs from blood, taken roughly 47 days after vaccination. This clonotype was sampled from a man aged 45 to 65 who received an inactivated influenza vaccine. V and J are TRBV7-2 and TRBJ2-2; D gene unclear. This chain's CDR3 is CASSLDGIDTGELFF. DNA for the CDR3: TGTGCCAGCAGCTTAGATGGAATAGACACCGGGGAGCTGTTTTTT.